These 11 T cell receptor beta chains originate from one sample sequenced in a study of radiotherapy plus CTLA-4 blockade in lung cancer (dated by TCRdb to about 2018). The library was obtained by the immunoSEQ multiplex PCR assay. This is the immuneACCESS table as TCRdb keeps it, with only in-frame sequences that have V and J called. A part of the clones is gone; compared with another copy, unresolved V genes explain less than half, and the rest is unexplained. Here the sample has 11,000 to 15,000 clones; around 87% occur a single time. The ten largest clones take up around 15% of the sample. The specimen was peripheral blood, collected from a patient treated with radiotherapy plus ipilimumab. The receptors were gathered from a human donor with non-small cell lung cancer that progressed on radiotherapy plus ipilimumab. Some clones in this sample may be carry-over from other donors' samples.

The V gene is TRBV10-3, the J gene TRBJ2-7; perhaps TRBD2 as D (6 bases). CDR3 length: 15 residues. The germline V and J ends were trimmed by 2 bases and 0 bases, with 11 bases remaining between them. In germline, CDR1 is ENHRY, CDR2 SYGVKD. CDR3 protein: CAISEPGLNSYEQYF. In nucleotides, the CDR3 is TGTGCCATCAGTGAGCCGGGACTGAACTCCTACGAGCAGTACTTC.

The genes are TRBV7-8 and TRBJ2-3; 15 bases match TRBD2. The germline gives CDR1 SGHVS, CDR2 FQNEAQ. The CDR3 runs 16 residues. Trimming removed 5 bases from V and 6 bases from J; junction bases left unmatched: 6. The CDR3 nucleotides read TGTGCCAGCAGCCCTTGGACTAGCGGGAGGGGGGATACGCAGTATTTT. As protein: CASSPWTSGRGDTQYF.

V usage is TRBV27 and J usage is TRBJ2-2; 10 bases map to TRBD1. The V gene end was trimmed by 4 bases and the J gene end by 3 bases; junction bases not matched to a gene: 8. This CDR3 has 17 amino acids. From germline, CDR1 is MNHEY and CDR2 SMNVEV (reference sequence). The CDR3 sequence: CASSSGRDRGHTGELFF. The CDR3 DNA reads as TGTGCCAGCAGTTCGGGCCGGGACAGGGGACACACCGGGGAGCTGTTTTTT.

The chain uses TRBV18 and TRBJ2-6; possibly TRBD1 for D (6 bases). Trimming removed 2 bases from V and 0 bases from J, with 14 bases in between. The CDR3 has 18 amino acids. Germline-derived CDR1 and CDR2 are KGHSH and LQKENI. The DNA of the CDR3 is TGTGCCAGCTCACCATTGACAGGACCGAGCTCTGGGGCCAACGTCCTGACTTTC. This encodes CASSPLTGPSSGANVLTF.

The chain uses TRBV6-5 and TRBJ1-5, with 7 bases fitting TRBD1. With V trimmed by 6 bases and J by 0 bases, 5 bases remained unmatched. Germline V gene data show CDR1 as MNHEY and CDR2 as SVGAGI. There are 15 residues in the CDR3. Written as DNA, the CDR3 is TGTGCCAGCAGGGGACAGCCAGATAGCAATCAGCCCCAGCATTTT. Amino acids: CASRGQPDSNQPQHF.

This chain uses TRBV19 with TRBJ2-6, with TRBD1 matching 10 bases. This CDR3 is built from 17 residues. V lost 5 bases and J lost 3; bases outside the gene matches: 7. CDR1 and CDR2 (germline): LNHDA, SQIVND (reference sequence). CDR3 sequence reads: CASSGRDRGLGANVLTF. The DNA for the CDR3 is TGTGCCAGTAGTGGGCGGGACAGGGGACTTGGGGCCAACGTCCTGACTTTC.

This clone was detected a few times. Because the CDR3 is missing its conserved closing phenylalanine or tryptophan, this is likely a read error. The chain joins TRBV6-1 to TRBJ1-1, with D hard to call. The germline CDR1 and CDR2 sequences are MNHNS and SASEGT. CDR3 size: 15 residues. CDR3 protein: CASSEGWGVGTEAFL. CDR3 in DNA: TGCGCCAGCAGTGAAGGATGGGGAGTCGGCACTGAAGCTTTCCTT.

The CDR3 coding sequence is TGTGCCAGTAGTACACAGGGGGCGTCGGAGACCCAGTACTTC. The encoded protein is CASSTQGASETQYF. The chain couples TRBV19 to TRBJ2-5; the match to TRBD1 covers 9 bases. Germline V gene sequence: CDR1 LNHDA, CDR2 SQIVND (reference sequence). The CDR3 is made up of 14 amino acids. V lost 4 bases, J lost 5 bases, and 5 bases stayed unmatched.

This clone turned up a few times. V and J are TRBV23-1 and TRBJ2-7; 7 bases are a match to TRBD1. TRBV23-1 is known as an ORF, though its function is uncertain. Unmatched junction bases numbered 16, after V lost 6 bases and J lost 5 bases. CDR3 length equals 16 residues. This CDR3 is CASSLNEGDSFHEQYF. The CDR3 bases are TGCGCCAGCAGCCTAAACGAAGGGGACAGCTTCCACGAGCAGTACTTC.

The CDR3 loop is CASRERLALGDETQYF. Written as DNA, the CDR3 is TGTGCAAGTCGCGAGAGACTAGCTCTAGGAGATGAGACCCAGTACTTC. V usage is TRBV12-2 and J usage is TRBJ2-5; whether TRBD2, the table's D call, matches the DNA was not checked. TRBV12-2 is tagged as a pseudogene. This CDR3 has 16 amino acids.

The chain carries TRBV9 and TRBJ2-5, with D unresolved. Germline lookup yields CDR1 SGDLS and CDR2 YYNGEE. The CDR3 spans 13 residues. Trimming stripped 0 bases from V and 5 bases from J, with 8 bases between. CDR3 sequence reads: CASSVGARETQYF. CDR3 DNA: TGTGCCAGCAGCGTAGGGGCCAGGGAGACCCAGTACTTC.